This TCR beta chain derives from a study of identical twins listed by TCRdb under 2016. At the level of the whole study: To test whether fetal clonotypes persist, the study used deep sequencing on TCR alpha and beta repertoires from monozygotic twins, unrelated adults of various ages, and cord blood. To rule out contamination, replicate twin experiments were performed at different times with different library preparation protocols.

All donors were healthy Caucasians. The twin cohort consisted of three pairs of female monozygotic twins, all aged about 18 to 30 years. Using Miltenyi CD45RO+ enrichment and human naive T-cell isolation kits, memory (CD45RO+) and naive T cells were isolated from PBMC. Libraries were built with 5' RACE. Sequencing was performed on an Illumina HiSeq 2000. A universal primer binding site was added through template switching, and the final cDNA carried a unique molecular identifier so that TCR cDNA molecules could be counted accurately. Specific primers in the conserved constant-segment region were used to synthesize first-strand cDNA for the TCR alpha and beta chains. Each cDNA library was double barcoded, with a SMART-Mk sample barcode plus Illumina barcodes, to control for contamination. Two successive PCR steps introduced TruSeq adapter sequences along with Illumina sample barcodes. Sequencing of the TCR alpha and beta cDNA libraries was done on the Illumina HiSeq platform using custom primers. As for the original processing: MiGEC processed the raw reads to extract unique molecular identifiers, while MiXCR was used to determine the CDR3 positions. Recombination models were inferred per individual with the repgenHMM and IGoR tools using an EM algorithm. The analysis of shared clonotypes was done with the tcR package in R, with sharing normalized by the product of cloneset sizes. To study raw recombination free of thymic and clonal selection effects, out-of-frame nonproductive sequences were analyzed. TCRdb reworked the public reads: Q25 trimming with fastp, MiXCR clone assembly, productive beta chains retained. A single entry per CDR3 protein holds the most common genes and DNA from its merged rows. The V and J calls here are based on TCRdb, not the publication. This sample comprises around 250,000 distinct CDR3 sequences, 9.5% to 15% of them detected only once. The top ten clones comprise 3.5% to 5% of the sample.

What the study reported, not specific to this receptor: Out-of-frame TCR alpha sequences shared between twins showed an excess of low generation-probability sequences compared with coincidental sharing between unrelated individuals. In monozygotic twins, recombination models systematically underestimated out-of-frame TCR alpha sharing, but the models matched the sharing seen between unrelated individuals. Abundant cord blood beta clonotypes carried fewer insertions; young adult naive repertoires showed a weaker similar trend, while memory repertoires showed none. Because the same donors could not be followed over many years, the conclusions depended on cross-sectional statistical analysis. Zero-insertion analyses could be partly confounded by invariant T cells such as MAIT and iNKT, though diverse VJ usage argued against such confounding for most clonotypes. In beta out-of-frame sequences, excess twin sharing was weaker, because having fewer shared sequences lowered the signal-to-noise ratio.

There are many counts of this clonotype. Its recognized antigen is unknown. Base-call qualities are not available, and no considerably larger clone is one nucleotide away. These data also formed part of another study, on yellow fever vaccine responses in identical twins. The second source states: The authors reported that the T cell response to vaccination in identical twins appeared partly convergent and partly personalized. In identical twins, the study followed T cell clones that responded to the vaccine with precision.

The sequenced sample consisted of memory (CD45RO+) T cells sorted from blood. What the cell subset or site label conveys for this sample: CD45RO+ enriched T cells. The TCR comes from a woman under 30 in good health.

Here the CDR3 is given as CASSSTGAQETQYF. The DNA is as follows: TGTGCCAGCAGCTCGACAGGAGCCCAAGAGACCCAGTACTTC. This chain is built from TRBV11-2 and TRBJ2-5; the best D guess is TRBD1, with 6 bases matching. Per the germline V gene, SGHAT is the CDR1 and FQNNGV is the CDR2. The CDR3 goes from the cysteine to the phenylalanine over 14 residues. CDR3 DNA is the only sequence kept; it has 42 bases, read in frame from the first base. Trimming takes 4 bases from V and 1 base from J, and the germline ends sit 10 bases apart.